Following are 25 T cell receptor beta chains from one sample sequenced in a study of OX40 agonist ivuxolimab in advanced cancers. The method behind the library was the immunoSEQ multiplex PCR assay. Drawn from immuneACCESS, this table holds only the in-frame rearrangements with V and J called that TCRdb kept. Clones are partly lost; checked studies trace under half to an unresolved V gene and leave the rest unexplained. The sample data list about 98,000 clones, and about nine tenths of these were observed just once. The leading ten clones occupy more than 0.8% of the sample. Source: CD4+ or CD8+ T cells sorted from blood, taken in a trial of the OX40 agonist ivuxolimab. These receptors all stem from an adult with an advanced solid tumor such as melanoma, head and neck, liver or kidney cancer.

The V gene is TRBV18, the J gene TRBJ2-1; 13 bases align to TRBD2. This CDR3 has 15 amino acids. Germline CDR1 and CDR2: KGHSH and LQKENI. Trimming cost V 3 bases and J 9 bases; bases outside gene matches: 5. The CDR3, as DNA: TGTGCCAGCTCACCTGGACTAGCGGGAGAGGGTGAGCAGTTCTTC. It translates to CASSPGLAGEGEQFF.

The chain recombines TRBV19 with TRBJ2-1; D may match TRBD1 or TRBD2 (6 bases each). The CDR3 is made up of 15 amino acids. Trimming left V 4 bases short and J 6 bases short, with 16 bases between. Looked up from germline, CDR1 is LNHDA and CDR2 is SQIVND (reference sequence). This chain's CDR3 is CASSTPRRGGNEQFF. The DNA for the CDR3 is TGTGCCAGTAGTACCCCCCGCAGGGGAGGCAATGAGCAGTTCTTC.

Only a few counts were recorded for this clone. CDR3 loop: CASNSNYEQYF. The CDR3 bases are TGTGCCAGCAATTCCAATTACGAGCAGTACTTC. The V and J genes are TRBV6-5 and TRBJ2-7, with D unresolved. The CDR3 runs 11 residues. Germline V lookup: CDR1 MNHEY, CDR2 SVGAGI. The ends were cut back, 7 bases at V and 4 bases at J, with 8 bases in the middle.

The chain is built from TRBV30 and TRBJ2-1; 10 bases are a match to TRBD1. The CDR3 contains 12 residues. With 5 bases clipped from V and 10 bases from J, the junction kept 5 bases outside the gene matches. CDR1 GTSNPN and CDR2 SVGIG come from the germline V gene (reference sequence). The CDR3 DNA follows: TGTGCCTGGGGACAGGGGGTCAGCGAGCAGTTCTTC. Translating gives CAWGQGVSEQFF.

The chain recombines TRBV7-8 with TRBJ2-1; D may be TRBD2 (5 bases). The CDR3 extends over 15 amino acids. CDR1 and CDR2 from the germline V gene are SGHVS and FQNEAQ. V lost 6 bases to trimming and J lost 3 bases, with 15 bases between them. As DNA, the CDR3 is TGTGCCAGCAGTCCCGGACGGGGAAGCTACAATGAGCAGTTCTTC. As protein: CASSPGRGSYNEQFF. Combining the CDR3 with reference TRBV7-8 and TRBJ2-1 gives the whole variable domain GAGVSQSPRYKVAKRGQDVALRCDPISGHVSLFWYQQALGQGPEFLTYFQNEAQLDKSGLPSDRFFAERPEGSVSTLKIQRTQQEDSAVYLCASSPGRGSYNEQFFGPGTRLTVL.

This chain joins TRBV9 and TRBJ2-3; D possibly corresponds to TRBD1 (5 bases). From germline, CDR1 is SGDLS and CDR2 YYNGEE. This CDR3 comprises 14 residues. Trimming removed 4 bases from V and 3 bases from J, with 12 bases in between. CDR3 sequence: CASSPRQWTDTQYF. The CDR3 nucleotides are TGTGCCAGCAGCCCTCGACAGTGGACAGATACGCAGTATTTT.

V gene TRBV23-1 combines with J gene TRBJ1-1; TRBD1 matches at 7 bases. TRBV23-1 carries the ORF label, with uncertain function. V lost 1 base and J lost 4; bases outside the gene matches: 6. This CDR3 spans 15 amino acids. CDR3 sequence reads: CASSQYMDRSTEAFF. The CDR3 coding sequence is TGCGCCAGCAGTCAATATATGGACAGGAGCACTGAAGCTTTCTTT.

J is TRBJ2-7 and V is TRBV30; 7 positions match TRBD1. CDR1 and CDR2 from the germline V gene are GTSNPN and SVGIG (reference sequence). V lost 2 bases and J lost 1; bases outside the gene matches: 5. The CDR3 totals 14 residues. The chain's CDR3 is CAWSRPGQSYEQYV. The DNA for the CDR3 is TGTGCCTGGAGTCGACCGGGACAGTCCTACGAGCAGTACGTC.

The chain joins TRBV2 to TRBJ2-7; no clear D gene. Germline V gives CDR1 SNHLY, CDR2 FYNNEI. V dropped 8 bases and J dropped 3 bases, with 11 bases sitting between them. This CDR3 is built from 12 residues. In DNA form, the CDR3 reads TGTGCCAGCCGAGGACCCTACTACGAGCAGTACTTC. Its protein product is CASRGPYYEQYF. The full variable domain, rest sourced from reference TRBV2 and TRBJ2-7, is EPEVTQTPSHQVTQMGQEVILRCVPISNHLYFYWYRQILGQKVEFLVSFYNNEISEKSEIFDDQFSVERPDGSNFTLKIRSTKLEDSAMYFCASRGPYYEQYFGPGTRLTVT.

The J gene is TRBJ1-4, the V gene TRBV18; 7 bases line up with TRBD1. There are 14 residues in the CDR3. J was trimmed by 4 bases and V by 6 bases; bases with no gene match: 5. The germline CDR1 and CDR2 sequences are KGHSH and LQKENI. CDR3 coding DNA: TGTGCCAGCTCTCCGGACAGGCTTAATGAAAAACTGTTTTTT. Translation gives CASSPDRLNEKLFF.

This clone was seen just once. CDR3 residues: CASSRLAGIYEQYF. As DNA, the CDR3 is TGCGCCAGCAGCCGACTAGCGGGGATATACGAGCAGTACTTC. The genes are TRBV4-1 and TRBJ2-7, with 11 bases fitting TRBD2. Trimming at V came to 4 bases and at J to 4 bases, leaving 3 bases not matched to a gene. The CDR3 consists of 14 residues. Germline V gene lookup returns CDR1 MGHRA and CDR2 YSYEKL.

The CDR3: CAISPGAGSNQPQHF. Here the CDR3 DNA reads TGTGCCATCAGTCCGGGGGCAGGTAGCAATCAGCCCCAGCATTTT. The rearrangement links TRBV10-3 to TRBJ1-5, with D perhaps matching TRBD1 (6 bases). The CDR3 has 15 amino acids. The V gene's germline CDR1 is ENHRY and CDR2 SYGVKD. With 5 bases removed from V and 0 bases from J, the gap between germline ends came to 11 bases.

This clone was observed a few times. CDR3 bases: TGTGCCAGCAGCGGAGTCCGGGGCCGAAACTATGGCTACACCTTC. It is translated as CASSGVRGRNYGYTF. The chain uses TRBV11-2 and TRBJ1-2; TRBD1 is a possible D gene (5 bases). There are 15 residues in the CDR3. V was pared by 5 bases and J by 2 bases, with 15 bases between. Per germline, CDR1 SGHAT and CDR2 FQNNGV. The full variable domain, rest sourced from reference TRBV11-2 and TRBJ1-2, is EAGVAQSPRYKIIEKRQSVAFWCNPISGHATLYWYQQILGQGPKLLIQFQNNGVVDDSQLPKDRFSAERLKGVDSTLKIQPAKLEDSAVYLCASSGVRGRNYGYTFGSGTRLTVV.

V usage is TRBV6-1 and J usage is TRBJ1-1; possibly TRBD1 for D (6 bases). V lost 7 bases, J lost 7 bases, and 19 bases lay in between. The CDR3 is 14 residues long. The germline V gene encodes CDR1 MNHNS and CDR2 SASEGT. As DNA, the CDR3 is TGTGCCAGCACTGAGCGGGGGGGCGGTGGTGAAGCTTTCTTT. Encoded protein: CASTERGGGGEAFF.

This chain uses TRBV18 with TRBJ1-5; 9 positions agree with TRBD1. This CDR3 contains 15 residues. Germline CDR1 KGHSH, CDR2 LQKENI. V shed 2 bases, J shed 4 bases, and the junction held 3 bases outside the gene matches. The DNA of the CDR3 is TGTGCCAGCTCACCAGGACAGGGGAGTAATCAGCCCCAGCATTTT. Amino acids: CASSPGQGSNQPQHF.

The chain couples TRBV4-1 to TRBJ2-5; the D is unclear. V lost 0 bases to trimming and J lost 1 base, with 12 bases between them. There are 16 residues in the CDR3. CDR1 is MGHRA, CDR2 YSYEKL, per germline. As DNA, the CDR3 is TGCGCCAGCAGCCAAGATCCGAACTACCTCCAAGAGACCCAGTACTTC. It is translated as CASSQDPNYLQETQYF.

The gene calls are TRBV28 and TRBJ1-5; 7 bases map to TRBD1. V lost 3 bases, J lost 1 base, and 12 bases stayed unmatched. Germline V gene sequence: CDR1 MDHEN, CDR2 SYDVKM. The CDR3 has 18 amino acids. In nucleotides, the CDR3 is TGTGCCAGCAGTTTCACCCCCGGAGGGGGCGGGAGCAATCAGCCCCAGCATTTT. Its protein product is CASSFTPGGGGSNQPQHF.

The V and J genes are TRBV10-2 and TRBJ1-4; D perhaps matches TRBD1 (6 bases). V lost 6 bases and J lost 1, with 12 bases in between. The CDR3 has 15 residues. The V gene's germline CDR1 is WSHSY and CDR2 SAAADI. This CDR3 is CASREPRGTNEKLFF. In nucleotides, the CDR3 is TGCGCCAGCAGAGAACCCAGGGGAACTAATGAAAAACTGTTTTTT.

The V gene is TRBV5-6, the J gene TRBJ2-5; D ambiguous. Trimming removed 0 bases from V and 4 bases from J, with 10 bases in between. There are 14 residues in the CDR3. Germline assignment: CDR1 SGHDT and CDR2 YYEEEE. CDR3: CASSLGSWGETQYF. The CDR3 bases are TGTGCCAGCAGCTTGGGTTCATGGGGAGAGACCCAGTACTTC.

The V gene is TRBV7-3, the J gene TRBJ2-5; D might be TRBD2 (5 bases). The length of the CDR3 is 13 residues. The germline gives CDR1 SGHTA, CDR2 FQGTGA. Trimming pared 4 bases from V and 0 bases from J, leaving 6 bases between. The DNA of the CDR3 is TGTGCCAGCAGCTCGGGGTACCAAGAGACCCAGTACTTC. It translates to CASSSGYQETQYF. The complete variable domain, with remaining parts taken from reference TRBV7-3 and TRBJ2-5, reads GAGVSQTPSNKVTEKGKYVELRCDPISGHTALYWYRQSLGQGPEFLIYFQGTGAADDSGLPNDRFFAVRPEGSVSTLKIQRTERGDSAVYLCASSSGYQETQYFGPGTRLLVL.

J is TRBJ1-2 and V is TRBV7-2; 11 nucleotides match TRBD1. This CDR3 has 13 residues. V shed 4 bases, J shed 8 bases, and the junction held 3 bases outside the gene matches. CDR1 is SGHTA, CDR2 FQGNSA, per germline. The CDR3 nucleotides read TGTGCCAGCAGCTCGGGGACAGGGGGAGGCTACACCTTC. This encodes CASSSGTGGGYTF.

This chain joins TRBV18 and TRBJ1-2, with D perhaps TRBD1 (6 bases). The CDR3 sequence is 15 residues long. V was trimmed by 6 bases and J by 4 bases, leaving 18 bases between them. Germline CDR1 reads KGHSH; CDR2 reads LQKENI. In DNA, the CDR3 is TGTGCCAGCTCGCGACCCACGACAGGCTCCTATGGCTACACCTTC. Translation: CASSRPTTGSYGYTF. The full variable domain, with the rest looked up from reference TRBV18 and TRBJ1-2, is NAGVMQNPRHLVRRRGQEARLRCSPMKGHSHVYWYRQLPEEGLKFMVYLQKENIIDESGMPKERFSAEFPKEGPSILRIQQVVRGDSAAYFCASSRPTTGSYGYTFGSGTRLTVV.

This rearrangement joins TRBV2 to TRBJ2-1, with TRBD2 as a possible D gene (5 bases). Trimming removed 8 bases from V and 6 bases from J, with 14 bases in between. CDR3 length: 13 residues. Germline values: CDR1 SNHLY, CDR2 FYNNEI. The CDR3 sequence is CASAQGLGNEQFF. DNA of the CDR3: TGTGCCAGCGCCCAAGGACTGGGCAATGAGCAGTTCTTC.

This clone was observed once. This CDR3 is CASKVLIENQPQHF. In DNA, the CDR3 is TGTGCCAGTAAGGTCCTAATCGAAAATCAGCCCCAGCATTTT. The V gene is TRBV19, the J gene TRBJ1-5; unclear D gene. The CDR3 runs to 14 residues. V lost 7 bases, J lost 4 bases, and 14 bases lay in between. The germline V gene has CDR1 LNHDA and CDR2 SQIVND (reference sequence).

The CDR3 here is CASSLLKAEAFF. Written as DNA, the CDR3 is TGTGCCAGCAGCCTACTGAAGGCTGAAGCTTTCTTT. The genes are TRBV5-6 and TRBJ1-1; unclear D gene. From germline, CDR1 is SGHDT and CDR2 YYEEEE. Trimming pared 4 bases from V and 6 bases from J, leaving 10 bases between. The CDR3 runs to 12 residues.